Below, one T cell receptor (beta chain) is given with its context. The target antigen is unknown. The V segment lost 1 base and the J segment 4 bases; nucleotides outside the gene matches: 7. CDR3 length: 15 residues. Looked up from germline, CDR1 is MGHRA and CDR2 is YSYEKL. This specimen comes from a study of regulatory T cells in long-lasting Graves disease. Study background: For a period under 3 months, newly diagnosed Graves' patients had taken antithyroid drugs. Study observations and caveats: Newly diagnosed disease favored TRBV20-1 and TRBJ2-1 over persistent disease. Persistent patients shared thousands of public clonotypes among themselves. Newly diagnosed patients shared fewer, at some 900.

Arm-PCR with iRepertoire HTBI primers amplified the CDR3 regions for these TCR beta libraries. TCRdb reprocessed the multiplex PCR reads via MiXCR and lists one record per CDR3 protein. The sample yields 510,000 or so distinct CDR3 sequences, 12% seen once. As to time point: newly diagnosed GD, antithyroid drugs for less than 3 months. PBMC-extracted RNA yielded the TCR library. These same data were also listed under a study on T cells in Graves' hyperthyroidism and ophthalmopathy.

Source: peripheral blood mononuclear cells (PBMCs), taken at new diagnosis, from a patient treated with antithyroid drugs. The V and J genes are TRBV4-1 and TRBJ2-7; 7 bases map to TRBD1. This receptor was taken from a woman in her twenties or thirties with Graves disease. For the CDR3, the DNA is TGCGCCAGCAGCCAAGGAAAGGGGGCAAATTACGAGCAGTACTTC. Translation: CASSQGKGANYEQYF.